This is a list of T cell receptor beta chains from one sample in a study of human T cells and chemical hapten exposure. TCRdb reprocessed the RACE reads with MiXCR, giving one entry per CDR3 protein. The profile shows 40,000 to 60,000 distinct CDR3 sequences, approximately 9.1% of them singletons. The sequences come from whole blood, collected in connection with sensitization to the hapten diphenylcyclopropenone (DPC). All receptors derive from a woman aged 45-65 years with alopecia areata. Some clones in this sample may be carry-over from other donors' samples. Both conserved end residues are part of each CDR3. Fields, in order: J gene, clone size, D gene, V gene, CDR3 protein, CDR3 DNA. The D gene is left open where the match is weak. Where a row states a size, it is once, few, many or the class of an expanded clone; other rows omit it.

TRBJ2-7	many	.	TRBV27	CASSFGSSVYEQYF	TGTGCCAGCAGTTTTGGTAGTTCGGTTTACGAGCAGTACTTC
TRBJ2-3	many	.	TRBV20-1	CSARQDRTDTQYF	TGCAGTGCTAGACAGGATCGCACAGATACGCAGTATTTT
TRBJ2-3	many	TRBD2	TRBV20-1	CSATYPSGLAAPVSTDTQYF	TGCAGTGCCACGTACCCCTCGGGACTAGCGGCCCCTGTGAGCACAGATACGCAGTATTTT
TRBJ1-4	many	.	TRBV18	CASSESRNEKLFF	TGTGCCAGCTCCGAGTCGAGGAATGAAAAACTGTTTTTT
TRBJ2-5	few	TRBD2	TRBV18	CASSAIAGEETQYF	TGTGCCAGCTCAGCGATAGCGGGAGAAGAGACCCAGTACTTC
TRBJ1-2	few	.	TRBV28	CASGPINYGYTF	TGTGCCAGCGGACCGATTAACTATGGCTACACCTTC
TRBJ1-5	many	.	TRBV7-2	CASSFKGVDQPQHF	TGTGCCAGCAGCTTTAAGGGGGTCGATCAGCCCCAGCATTTT
TRBJ2-7	many	.	TRBV18	CASSPLKDSEQYF	TGTGCCAGCTCACCCCTCAAGGACAGCGAGCAGTACTTC
TRBJ2-1	many	TRBD1	TRBV24-1	CATSDPGGPGQSYNEQFF	TGTGCCACCAGTGATCCTGGTGGGCCGGGACAGAGCTACAATGAGCAGTTCTTC
TRBJ2-7	few	.	TRBV29-1	CSVRAGTYEQYF	TGCAGCGTTAGAGCAGGGACCTACGAGCAGTACTTC
TRBJ1-1	many	TRBD1	TRBV29-1	CSVNDRATEAFF	TGCAGCGTTAACGACAGGGCGACTGAAGCTTTCTTT
TRBJ2-3	few	TRBD2	TRBV12-3/TRBV12-4	CASSLEDTSADTQYF	TGTGCCAGCAGTTTAGAGGACACTAGCGCAGATACGCAGTATTTT
TRBJ2-3	many	.	TRBV12-3/TRBV12-4	CASTSVSPTDTQYF	TGTGCCAGCACCTCAGTCAGCCCCACAGATACGCAGTATTTT
TRBJ2-7	.	TRBD2	TRBV28	CASSPGLAYYEQYF	TGTGCCAGCAGTCCGGGACTAGCTTACTACGAGCAGTACTTC
TRBJ1-1	many	.	TRBV5-4	CASSRTGNTEAFF	TGTGCCAGCAGCAGAACAGGGAACACTGAAGCTTTCTTT
TRBJ2-3	many	.	TRBV20-1	CSAEKLTDTQYF	TGCAGTGCTGAGAAACTCACAGATACGCAGTATTTT
TRBJ2-2	many	.	TRBV7-2	CASSFLLQGDTGELFF	TGTGCCAGCAGCTTCCTTCTACAGGGCGACACCGGGGAGCTGTTTTTT
TRBJ2-7	few	TRBD1	TRBV27	CASRERTGRYEQYF	TGTGCCAGCAGAGAGAGGACAGGACGCTACGAGCAGTACTTC
TRBJ1-2	many	.	TRBV3-1	CASSQDIVLRGRSGYTF	TGTGCCAGCAGCCAAGATATCGTCCTCAGGGGCAGGTCTGGCTACACCTTC
TRBJ1-6	many	TRBD1	TRBV7-2	CASSPRPLQGSSPLHF	TGTGCCAGCAGCCCACGCCCATTACAGGGGAGTTCACCCCTCCACTTT
TRBJ2-5	.	.	TRBV11-2	CASSLAPGQAETQYF	TGTGCCAGCAGCTTAGCGCCAGGGCAGGCAGAGACCCAGTACTTC
TRBJ1-1	few	TRBD1	TRBV6-2/TRBV6-3	CASRTGVPEAFF	TGTGCCAGCAGGACAGGGGTCCCTGAAGCTTTCTTT
TRBJ2-4	.	.	TRBV29-1	CSVDTSKNIQYF	TGCAGCGTTGACACCTCCAAAAACATTCAGTACTTC
TRBJ2-7	many	TRBD1	TRBV18	CASSPVTGGNYEQYF	TGTGCCAGCTCACCAGTAACAGGGGGAAACTACGAGCAGTACTTC
TRBJ2-6	.	.	TRBV15	CATSRRSSGANVLTF	TGTGCCACCAGCAGAAGAAGCTCTGGGGCCAACGTCCTGACTTTC
TRBJ2-1	many	TRBD1	TRBV20-1	CSAGQGLGDNEQFF	TGCAGTGCTGGACAGGGTCTGGGGGACAATGAGCAGTTCTTC